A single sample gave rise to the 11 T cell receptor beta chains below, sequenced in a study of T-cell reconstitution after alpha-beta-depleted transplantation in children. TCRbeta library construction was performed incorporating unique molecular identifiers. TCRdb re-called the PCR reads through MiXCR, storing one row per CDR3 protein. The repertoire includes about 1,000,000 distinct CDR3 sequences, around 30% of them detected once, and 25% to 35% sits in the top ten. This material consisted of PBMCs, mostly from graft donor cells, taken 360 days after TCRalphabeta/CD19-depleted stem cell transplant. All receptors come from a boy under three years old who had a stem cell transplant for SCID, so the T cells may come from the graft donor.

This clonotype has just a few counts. The CDR3 nucleotides are TGCAGTGCTCAGACTAGCGGGGTGATTAAGTACAATGAGCAGTTCTTC. Translated, it gives CSAQTSGVIKYNEQFF. The J gene is TRBJ2-1, the V gene TRBV20-1; 11 bases are shared with TRBD2. The V gene end was trimmed by 5 bases and the J gene end by 4 bases; junction bases not matched to a gene: 10. Per germline, CDR1 DFQATT and CDR2 SNEGSKA (reference sequence). The CDR3 sequence is 16 residues long.

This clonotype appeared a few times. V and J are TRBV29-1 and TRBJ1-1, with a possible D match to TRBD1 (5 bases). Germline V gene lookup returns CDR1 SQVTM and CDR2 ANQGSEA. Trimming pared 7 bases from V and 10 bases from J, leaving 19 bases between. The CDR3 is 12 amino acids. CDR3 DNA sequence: TGCAGCGGTGACGTGGGGGGAAGGGGAGCTTTCTTT. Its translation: CSGDVGGRGAFF.

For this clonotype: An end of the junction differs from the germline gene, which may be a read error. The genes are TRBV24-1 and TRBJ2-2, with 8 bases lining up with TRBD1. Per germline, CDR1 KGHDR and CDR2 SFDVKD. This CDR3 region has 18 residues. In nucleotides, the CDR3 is TGTGCCACCAGTGCTCCCGGGACAGGACGTTCGGGCACCGGGGAGCTGTCTTTT. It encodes CATSAPGTGRSGTGELSF.

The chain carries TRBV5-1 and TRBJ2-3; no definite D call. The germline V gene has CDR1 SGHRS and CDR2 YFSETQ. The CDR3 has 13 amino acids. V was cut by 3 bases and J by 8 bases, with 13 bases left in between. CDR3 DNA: TGCGCCAGCAGCTCGGGCAGCCCCGGTACGCAGTATTTT. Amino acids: CASSSGSPGTQYF.

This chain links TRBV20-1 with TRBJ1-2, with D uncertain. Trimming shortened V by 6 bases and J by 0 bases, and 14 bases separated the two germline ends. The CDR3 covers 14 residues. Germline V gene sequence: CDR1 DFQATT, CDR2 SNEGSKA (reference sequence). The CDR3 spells CSAERALSNYGYTF. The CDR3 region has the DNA TGCAGTGCGGAGAGGGCCCTGTCTAACTATGGCTACACCTTC.

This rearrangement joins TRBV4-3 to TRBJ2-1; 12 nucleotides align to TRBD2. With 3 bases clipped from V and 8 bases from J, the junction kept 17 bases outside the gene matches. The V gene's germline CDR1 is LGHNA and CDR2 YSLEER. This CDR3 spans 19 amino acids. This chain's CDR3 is CASSQGPGFRTSGEDEQFF. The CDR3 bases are TGCGCCAGCAGCCAGGGACCCGGTTTTCGGACTAGCGGGGAGGATGAGCAGTTCTTC.

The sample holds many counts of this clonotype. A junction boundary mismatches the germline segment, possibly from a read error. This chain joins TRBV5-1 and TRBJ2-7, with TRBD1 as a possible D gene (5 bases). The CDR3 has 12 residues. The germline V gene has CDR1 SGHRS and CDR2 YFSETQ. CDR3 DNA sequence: TGTGCCAGCAGCTTAGGGGCCTACGAGCAGTACTTC. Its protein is CASSLGAYEQYF.

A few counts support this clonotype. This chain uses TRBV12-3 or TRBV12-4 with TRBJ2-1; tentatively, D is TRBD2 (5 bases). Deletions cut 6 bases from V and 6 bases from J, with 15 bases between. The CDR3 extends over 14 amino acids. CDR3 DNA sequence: TGTGCCAGCAGGAAGACAACTAGTCCCAATGAGCAGTTCTTC. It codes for CASRKTTSPNEQFF.

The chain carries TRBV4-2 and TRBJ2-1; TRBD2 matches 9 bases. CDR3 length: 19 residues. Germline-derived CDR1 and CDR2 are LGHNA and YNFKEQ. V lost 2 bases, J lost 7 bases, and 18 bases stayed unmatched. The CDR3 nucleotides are TGTGCCAGCAGCCAACGACTTAGCGGCACACTAGCGGGTTTAAATGAGCAGTTCTTC. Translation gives CASSQRLSGTLAGLNEQFF.

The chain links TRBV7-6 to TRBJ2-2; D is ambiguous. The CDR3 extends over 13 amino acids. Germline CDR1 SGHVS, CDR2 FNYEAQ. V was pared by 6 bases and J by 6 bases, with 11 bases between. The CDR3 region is CASRGRVAGELFF. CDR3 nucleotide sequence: TGTGCCAGCAGGGGAAGGGTCGCCGGGGAGCTGTTTTTT. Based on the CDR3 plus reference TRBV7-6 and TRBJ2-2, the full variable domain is GAGVSQSPRYKVTKRGQDVALRCDPISGHVSLYWYRQALGQGPEFLTYFNYEAQQDKSGLPNDRFSAERPEGSISTLTIQRTEQRDSAMYRCASRGRVAGELFFGEGSRLTVL.

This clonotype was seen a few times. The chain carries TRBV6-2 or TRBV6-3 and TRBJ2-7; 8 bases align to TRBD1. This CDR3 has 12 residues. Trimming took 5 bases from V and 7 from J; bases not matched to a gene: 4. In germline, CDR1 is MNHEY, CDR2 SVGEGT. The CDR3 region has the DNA TGTGCCAGCAGTAGACAGGGGCGGGAGCAGTACTTC. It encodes CASSRQGREQYF.